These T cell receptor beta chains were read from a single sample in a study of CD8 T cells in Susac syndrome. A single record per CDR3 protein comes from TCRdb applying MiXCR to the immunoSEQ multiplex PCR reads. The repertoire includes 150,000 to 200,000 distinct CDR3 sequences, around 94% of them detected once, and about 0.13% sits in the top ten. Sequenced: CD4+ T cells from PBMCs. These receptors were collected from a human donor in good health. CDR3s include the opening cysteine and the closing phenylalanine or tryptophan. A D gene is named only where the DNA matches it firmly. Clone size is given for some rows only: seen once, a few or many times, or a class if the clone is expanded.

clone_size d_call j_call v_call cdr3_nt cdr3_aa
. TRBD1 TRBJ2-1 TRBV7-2 TGTGCCAGCAGCTCCCCGGACAGGGGATGGACGAATGAGCAGTTCTTC CASSSPDRGWTNEQFF
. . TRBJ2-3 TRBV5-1 TGCGCCAGCAGTCGGGACCCGGGCGTGAATACGCAGTATTTT CASSRDPGVNTQYF
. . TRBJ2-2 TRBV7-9 TGTGCCAGCAGCTTATGGGACCGCACCGGGGAGCTGTTTTTT CASSLWDRTGELFF
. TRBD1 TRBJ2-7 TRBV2 TGTGCCACCAGGGACAGGGCCTACGAGCAGTACTTC CATRDRAYEQYF
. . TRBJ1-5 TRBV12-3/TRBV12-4 TGTGCCAGCAGGAGGGGTACATATAGCAATCAGCCCCAGCATTTT CASRRGTYSNQPQHF
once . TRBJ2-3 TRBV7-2 TGTGCCAGCAGCTTCAGGGGGGGTACTAGCACAGATACGCAGTATTTT CASSFRGGTSTDTQYF
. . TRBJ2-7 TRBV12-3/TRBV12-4 TGTGCCAGCAGTCCCGGGGGCCTGGAGCAGTACTTC CASSPGGLEQYF
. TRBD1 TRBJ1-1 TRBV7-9 TGTGCCAGCAGCGTGGGGACAGGCCGGTCTGAAGCTTTCTTT CASSVGTGRSEAFF
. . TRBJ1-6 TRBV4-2 TGTGCCAGCAGCCAAGACAGGGGAGGGAATTCACCCCTCCACTTT CASSQDRGGNSPLHF
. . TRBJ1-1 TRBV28 TGTGCCAGCAGGCGCGGGGGGTTAAGCGACACTGAAGCTTTCTTT CASRRGGLSDTEAFF
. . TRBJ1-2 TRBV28 TGTGCCAGCAGTTCCCAGGGAAGAGGCTATGGCTACACCTTC CASSSQGRGYGYTF
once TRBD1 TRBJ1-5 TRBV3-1 TGTGCCAGCAGCCAAGATGAGCCACAGGGGCAGCCCCAGCATTTT CASSQDEPQGQPQHF
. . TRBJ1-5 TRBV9 TGTGCCAGCAGTTTCAGTGGCAATCAGCCCCAGCATTTT CASSFSGNQPQHF
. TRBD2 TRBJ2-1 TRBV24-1 TGTGCCACCAGTGTGGCGGGGACTAACAATGAGCAGTTCTTC CATSVAGTNNEQFF
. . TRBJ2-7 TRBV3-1 TGTGCCAGCACCGACGGGGGCAGGGGCGAGCAGTACTTC CASTDGGRGEQYF
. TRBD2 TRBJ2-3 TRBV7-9 TGTGCCAGCAGCCGGACTAGCGGGGCGTCAGATACGCAGTATTTT CASSRTSGASDTQYF
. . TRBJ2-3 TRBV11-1 TGTGCCAGCAGCTTCACCCGGGAAGATACGCAGTATTTT CASSFTREDTQYF
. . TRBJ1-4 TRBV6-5 TGTGCCAGCAGTATAGAAGGTGAAAAACTGTTTTTT CASSIEGEKLFF
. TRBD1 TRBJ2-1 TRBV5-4 TGTGCCAGCAGCTTCCGGGACAGCTACAATGAGCAGTTCTTC CASSFRDSYNEQFF
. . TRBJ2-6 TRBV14 TGTGCCAGCAGCCTGTACAGGGTATCAGGGGCCAACGTCCTGACTTTC CASSLYRVSGANVLTF
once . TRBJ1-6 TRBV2 TGTGCCAGCCTAAACGCAGGGCGAAATTCACCCCTCCACTTT CASLNAGRNSPLHF
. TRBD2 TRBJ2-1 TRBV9 TGTGCCAGCAGCCATGCTAGCGGGGGCTACAATGAGCAGTTCTTC CASSHASGGYNEQFF
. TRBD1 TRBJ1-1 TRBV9 TGTGCCAGCAGCGTAGGGACAGGGGGCATGAACACTGAAGCTTTCTTT CASSVGTGGMNTEAFF
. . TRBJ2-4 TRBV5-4 TGTGCCAGCAGCTCGGGGCGGGACAGTGGCCCCATTCAGTACTTC CASSSGRDSGPIQYF
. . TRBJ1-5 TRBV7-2 TGTGCCAGCAGCTCCCAAGGGGGGCAGCCCCAGCATTTT CASSSQGGQPQHF
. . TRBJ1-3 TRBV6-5 TGTGCCAGCACCCGGGACCCCCTCTCTGGAAACACCATATATTTT CASTRDPLSGNTIYF
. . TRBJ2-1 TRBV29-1 TGCAGCGGGGGGGCCAATGAGCAGTTCTTC CSGGANEQFF
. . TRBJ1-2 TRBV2 TGTGCCAGCAGGGCCAGGGACCTTAACTATGGCTACACCTTC CASRARDLNYGYTF
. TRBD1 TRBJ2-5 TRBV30 TGTGCCTGGAGTTCAGGGGGAGAGACCCAGTACTTC CAWSSGGETQYF
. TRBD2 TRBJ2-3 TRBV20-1 TGCAGTGCTAGCTTGGGGACTAGTGGTGATACGCAGTATTTT CSASLGTSGDTQYF
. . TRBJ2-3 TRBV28 TGTGCCAGCAGCGGGTCCCATTCTAGCACAGATACGCAGTATTTT CASSGSHSSTDTQYF
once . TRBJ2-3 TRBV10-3 TGTGCCATCAGTTCCGCGGGTGAGAGGGATACGCAGTATTTT CAISSAGERDTQYF
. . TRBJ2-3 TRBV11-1 TGTGCCAGCAGCCCCGAAGACAGCACAGATACGCAGTATTTT CASSPEDSTDTQYF
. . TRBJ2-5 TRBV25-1 TGTGCCAGCAAGGCCGGGGGCGGGTCGGGAGAGACCCAGTACTTC CASKAGGGSGETQYF
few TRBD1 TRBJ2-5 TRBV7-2 TGTGCCAGCAGCTTGGGACAGAAAGAGACCCAGTACTTC CASSLGQKETQYF
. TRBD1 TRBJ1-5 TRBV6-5 TGTGCCAGCAGTTACCGACAGGGATCAGAGCAGCCCCAGCATTTT CASSYRQGSEQPQHF
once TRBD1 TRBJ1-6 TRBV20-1 TGCAGTGCTATCGGGACAGGGGACTCACCCCTCCACTTT CSAIGTGDSPLHF
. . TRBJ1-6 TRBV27 TGTGCCAGCAGTTTTCTGCAGGGGAGTTCACCCCTCCACTTT CASSFLQGSSPLHF
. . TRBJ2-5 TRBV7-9 TGTGCCAGCGCTGATAAGGGGAGAGAGACCCAGTACTTC CASADKGRETQYF
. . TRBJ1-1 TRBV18 TGTGCCAGCTCACCAGGGACAAGGGACCCTGAAGCTTTCTTT CASSPGTRDPEAFF
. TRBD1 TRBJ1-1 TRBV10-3 TGTGCCATCGGTCGGGACAGATCCGACACTGAAGCTTTCTTT CAIGRDRSDTEAFF
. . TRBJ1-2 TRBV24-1 TGTGCCACCAGTGATTACGCGGATTCTTCAGGCTACACCTTC CATSDYADSSGYTF
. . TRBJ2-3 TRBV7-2 TGTGCCAGCAGCCTCCGGGACGCTAGCACAGATACGCAGTATTTT CASSLRDASTDTQYF